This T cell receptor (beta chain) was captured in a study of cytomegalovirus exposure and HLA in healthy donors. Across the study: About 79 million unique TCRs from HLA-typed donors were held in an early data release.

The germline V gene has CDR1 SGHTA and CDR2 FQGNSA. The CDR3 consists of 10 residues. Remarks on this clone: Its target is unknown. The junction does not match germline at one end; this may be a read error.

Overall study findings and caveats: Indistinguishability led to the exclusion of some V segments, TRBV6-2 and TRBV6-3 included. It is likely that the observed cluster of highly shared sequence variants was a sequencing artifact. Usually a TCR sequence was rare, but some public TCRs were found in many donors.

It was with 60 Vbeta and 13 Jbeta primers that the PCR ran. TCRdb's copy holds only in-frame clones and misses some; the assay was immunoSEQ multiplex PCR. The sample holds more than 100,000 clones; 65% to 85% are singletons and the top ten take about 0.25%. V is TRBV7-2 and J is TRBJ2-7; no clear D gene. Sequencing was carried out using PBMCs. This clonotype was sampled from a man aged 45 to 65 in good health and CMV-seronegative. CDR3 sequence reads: CASSISPLNF. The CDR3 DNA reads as TGTGCCAGCAGCATTTCCCCCCTAAATTTC.